These 26 T cell receptor beta chains were all obtained from the same sample, sequenced in a study of CD8 T cells in Susac syndrome. Random hexamers were used to reverse transcribe roughly 0.5 to 1 ug of RNA. TCRdb re-analysed the immunoSEQ multiplex PCR reads in MiXCR, keeping a single row per CDR3 protein. In the table there are under 95,000 distinct CDR3 sequences, roughly 94% of which are singletons. Sequencing input: CD8+ T cells from PBMCs. The receptors come from a human donor with Susac syndrome.

The chain recombines TRBV9 with TRBJ2-2; D call uncertain. Germline V lookup: CDR1 SGDLS, CDR2 YYNGEE. Between the trimmed V and J ends, which lost 3 bases and 7 bases, there was a span of 10 bases. The CDR3 has 13 residues. CDR3 nucleotide sequence: TGTGCCAGCAGCGCAGGAGACGGCGGGGAGCTGTTTTTT. Amino acids: CASSAGDGGELFF.

The chain combines TRBV29-1 with TRBJ2-7; tentatively, D is TRBD2 (7 bases). V was cut by 4 bases and J by 1 base, with 17 bases left in between. Germline CDR1 reads SQVTM; CDR2 reads ANQGSEA. The CDR3 spans 15 residues. The CDR3 region is CSVGTAGLGSYEQYF. CDR3 DNA sequence: TGCAGCGTTGGGACAGCGGGGCTGGGGTCCTACGAGCAGTACTTC.

The chain links TRBV7-9 to TRBJ2-2; 8 bases match TRBD1. The CDR3 sequence is 14 residues long. In germline, CDR1 is SEHNR, CDR2 FQNEAQ (reference sequence). Germline trimming cut 4 bases from V and 7 bases from J; bases unmatched to any gene: 5. The CDR3 DNA follows: TGTGCCAGCAGCTCAGGACAGGGAATCGGGGAGCTGTTTTTT. Translating gives CASSSGQGIGELFF.

The chain uses TRBV20-1 and TRBJ2-3; TRBD2 aligns across 9 bases. V trimming: 0 bases; J trimming: 3 bases; junction bases outside the gene matches: 10. The CDR3 is made up of 17 amino acids. Germline loops: CDR1 DFQATT, CDR2 SNEGSKA (reference sequence). The CDR3 DNA is TGCAGTGCTAGAGATAGGCTCGTCCTAGCGGGGACAGATACGCAGTATTTT. The encoded protein is CSARDRLVLAGTDTQYF.

This clonotype was observed once. V usage is TRBV28 and J usage is TRBJ2-7; D may correspond to TRBD1 or TRBD2 (6 bases each). Trimming shortened V by 2 bases and J by 4 bases, and 15 bases separated the two germline ends. Germline assignment: CDR1 MDHEN and CDR2 SYDVKM. The CDR3 contains 15 residues. CDR3 sequence reads: CASSLPGAGLYEQYF. CDR3 DNA sequence: TGTGCCAGCAGTTTACCGGGGGCAGGGTTATACGAGCAGTACTTC.

V gene TRBV29-1 combines with J gene TRBJ2-6; no clear D. Germline V gene sequence: CDR1 SQVTM, CDR2 ANQGSEA. Deletions cut 3 bases from V and 0 bases from J, with 12 bases between. The CDR3 contains 16 residues. CDR3 residues: CSVDWQLSSGANVLTF. CDR3 coding DNA: TGCAGCGTTGACTGGCAGTTAAGCTCTGGGGCCAACGTCCTGACTTTC.

The V gene is TRBV24-1, the J gene TRBJ2-6; 9 bases map to TRBD1. The CDR3 covers 18 residues. Per germline, CDR1 KGHDR and CDR2 SFDVKD. Trimming at V came to 4 bases and at J to 2 bases, leaving 8 bases not matched to a gene. Written as DNA, the CDR3 is TGTGCCACCAGTGACGGGACAGGGAGTATTCCTGGGGCCAACGTCCTGACTTTC. As protein: CATSDGTGSIPGANVLTF.

The chain has TRBV12-5 and TRBJ1-2, with 8 bases identical to TRBD1. The CDR3 is 14 amino acids. Trimming at V came to 4 bases and at J to 4 bases, leaving 5 bases not matched to a gene. The germline CDR1 and CDR2 sequences are LGHNT and FRNRAP. CDR3 nucleotide sequence: TGTGCTAGTGGTTCCGGGACAGGCGCCTATGGCTACACCTTC. It translates to CASGSGTGAYGYTF.

The V call is TRBV29-1, the J call TRBJ2-3; 8 bases fit TRBD2. The CDR3 loop spans 14 amino acids. With 6 bases clipped from V and 2 bases from J, the junction kept 7 bases outside the gene matches. The V gene's germline CDR1 is SQVTM and CDR2 ANQGSEA. CDR3 residues: CSVLGLAHTDTQYF. The CDR3 coding sequence is TGCAGCGTGCTAGGACTAGCCCACACAGATACGCAGTATTTT.

A few counts support this clonotype. The chain has TRBV7-2 and TRBJ2-7; D gene uncertain. The CDR3 is made up of 12 amino acids. CDR1 and CDR2 (germline): SGHTA, FQGNSA. V dropped 2 bases and J dropped 2 bases, with 4 bases sitting between them. The CDR3 loop is CASSLSPYEQYF. The CDR3 DNA follows: TGTGCCAGCAGCTTATCCCCCTACGAGCAGTACTTC.

This chain joins TRBV7-9 and TRBJ2-1; 13 bases line up with TRBD2. The CDR3 covers 14 residues. V lost 5 bases and J lost 10; bases outside the gene matches: 5. CDR1 is SEHNR, CDR2 FQNEAQ, per germline (reference sequence). DNA of the CDR3: TGTGCCAGCAGCGACGGACTAGCGGGAGTAGAGCAGTTCTTC. It codes for CASSDGLAGVEQFF.

The V gene is TRBV12-3 or TRBV12-4, the J gene TRBJ2-7; D is unresolved. The germline V and J ends were trimmed by 6 bases and 3 bases, with 9 bases remaining between them. The CDR3 has 12 amino acids. CDR3 sequence: CASSIVFYEQYF. The CDR3 DNA is TGTGCCAGCAGCATCGTCTTCTACGAGCAGTACTTC.

V is TRBV12-3 or TRBV12-4 and J is TRBJ1-1; 8 positions agree with TRBD1. V was pared by 7 bases and J by 5 bases, with 12 bases of the junction left unmatched. The CDR3 spans 15 residues. The CDR3 spells CASTNLGQGWTEAFF. As DNA, the CDR3 is TGTGCCAGCACTAATTTAGGACAGGGATGGACTGAAGCTTTCTTT.

A single count supports this clonotype. The chain combines TRBV2 with TRBJ2-3, with 10 bases identical to TRBD2. The V gene end was trimmed by 0 bases and the J gene end by 0 bases; junction bases not matched to a gene: 9. In germline, CDR1 is SNHLY, CDR2 FYNNEI. This CDR3 has 19 amino acids. CDR3 bases: TGTGCCAGCAGTGAAGCGCTTCTAGGACTAGCGGCTAGCACAGATACGCAGTATTTT. Amino acids: CASSEALLGLAASTDTQYF.

V and J are TRBV20-1 and TRBJ2-1; 12 positions agree with TRBD2. CDR1 and CDR2 from the germline V gene are DFQATT and SNEGSKA (reference sequence). The junction had 4 bases not matched to a gene; V was cut back by 5 bases and J by 2 bases. The CDR3 runs 15 residues. CDR3 nucleotides: TGCAGTGCTGACCTAGCGGGAGGGGCCTACAATGAGCAGTTCTTC. Amino acids: CSADLAGGAYNEQFF.

The CDR3 coding sequence is TGTGCCAGCAGTTCGGGGGTAGCGGGACCAAGCACAGATACGCAGTATTTT. It codes for CASSSGVAGPSTDTQYF. This chain connects TRBV28 to TRBJ2-3; 8 positions match TRBD2. Germline V gives CDR1 MDHEN, CDR2 SYDVKM. After removal of 4 bases from V and 0 bases from J, the junction contained 9 bases not matched to a gene. This CDR3 is built from 17 residues.

The rearrangement joins TRBV6-2 or TRBV6-3 to TRBJ2-5; D is perhaps TRBD2 (5 bases). This CDR3 has 14 amino acids. From germline, CDR1 is MNHEY and CDR2 SVGEGT. Trimming removed 8 bases from V and 0 bases from J, with 13 bases in between. CDR3 residues: CASANRGDQETQYF. The DNA of the CDR3 is TGTGCCAGCGCTAACCGGGGAGACCAAGAGACCCAGTACTTC.

The rearrangement joins TRBV4-3 to TRBJ2-3, with unresolved D. This CDR3 comprises 15 residues. Trimming left V 0 bases short and J 8 bases short, with 15 bases between. CDR1 LGHNA and CDR2 YSLEER come from the germline V gene. Here the CDR3 reads CASSQDRSSGGTQYF. The CDR3 nucleotides are TGCGCCAGCAGCCAAGATCGGTCGTCGGGCGGTACGCAGTATTTT.

V usage is TRBV5-6 and J usage is TRBJ2-1; 10 nucleotides line up with TRBD2. The V and J ends lost 5 bases and 8 bases, in that order; junction bases with no gene match: 7. The CDR3 runs to 14 residues. Germline CDR1 and CDR2: SGHDT and YYEEEE. The CDR3 loop is CASRGSSGSYEQFF. The CDR3 DNA reads as TGTGCCAGCAGGGGGTCTAGCGGGAGCTATGAGCAGTTCTTC.

This sequence joins TRBV20-1 and TRBJ1-4; 9 bases match TRBD1. The CDR3 extends over 11 amino acids. Germline V CDR1 and CDR2: DFQATT, SNEGSKA (reference sequence). V dropped 8 bases and J dropped 5; count of bases not matched to a gene: 0. The CDR3 nucleotides are TGCAGTACAGGGGGCAATGAAAAACTGTTTTTT. It is translated as CSTGGNEKLFF.

This chain connects TRBV20-1 to TRBJ2-1, with a weak D call TRBD2 (6 bases). This CDR3 has 15 amino acids. The V and J ends lost 6 bases and 6 bases respectively, with 21 bases between them. CDR1 is DFQATT, CDR2 SNEGSKA, per germline (reference sequence). The CDR3 DNA reads TGCAGTGCGCCCGGCGGGGCGGAGGGGTTCAATGAGCAGTTCTTC. This codes for CSAPGGAEGFNEQFF.

The chain couples TRBV29-1 to TRBJ1-1; D remains unclear. In germline, CDR1 is SQVTM, CDR2 ANQGSEA. V was pared by 0 bases and J by 1 base, with 3 bases between. The CDR3 totals 12 residues. CDR3 residues: CSVEDTNTEAFF. The CDR3 nucleotides are TGCAGCGTTGAAGACACGAACACTGAAGCTTTCTTT.

Note on this clonotype: One end of the junction does not line up with germline, which may come from a read error. The chain is built from TRBV3-1 and TRBJ2-1; 8 bases are shared with TRBD2. The CDR3 consists of 15 residues. Looked up from germline, CDR1 is LGHDT and CDR2 is YNNKEL (reference sequence). This chain's CDR3 is CASSQDWTSYDEQFF. The CDR3 region has the DNA TGTGCCAGCAGCCAAGATTGGACTAGCTACGATGAGCAGTTCTTC.

The J gene is TRBJ2-4, the V gene TRBV13; the D is unclear. Per the germline V gene, CDR1 is PRHDT and CDR2 is FYEKMQ (reference sequence). V lost 5 bases to trimming and J lost 0 bases, with 14 bases between them. The CDR3 spans 16 residues. The CDR3, as DNA: TGTGCCAGCAGCATCGGACGGACGCTAGCCAAAAACATTCAGTACTTC. It translates to CASSIGRTLAKNIQYF.

The V call is TRBV29-1, the J call TRBJ2-5; D ambiguous. Germline V gene data show CDR1 as SQVTM and CDR2 as ANQGSEA. The CDR3 covers 10 residues. V shed 5 bases and J shed 5 bases, with 6 bases lying between them. CDR3 amino acids: CSVHGETQYF. Here the CDR3 DNA reads TGCAGCGTTCACGGGGAGACCCAGTACTTC.

V gene TRBV9 combines with J gene TRBJ2-7, with 7 bases aligning to TRBD1. Germline V gene data show CDR1 as SGDLS and CDR2 as YYNGEE. Germline trimming cut 3 bases from V and 1 base from J; bases unmatched to any gene: 7. This CDR3 is built from 15 residues. CDR3 in amino acids: CASSAAGTASYEQYF. CDR3 coding DNA: TGTGCCAGCAGCGCCGCCGGGACAGCGTCCTACGAGCAGTACTTC.